The present T cell receptor beta chain was sequenced within a study of blood T cell repertoires in COVID-19. Original analysis: Counts of nucleated cells, estimated from reference gene primer amplification, were obtained. Repertoires were generated with immunoSEQ multiplex PCR, while TCRdb's copy carries only in-frame clones and drops some. Clonal size and the V and J genes are those of that table, whereas D and trimming came from the DNA. The data hold approximately 110,000 clones, with roughly 84% observed a single time. After removal of 9 bases from V and 6 bases from J, the junction contained 11 bases not matched to a gene. CDR1 is LNHDA, CDR2 SQIVND, per germline (reference sequence). The CDR3 is 15 residues long.

The chain has TRBV19 and TRBJ2-1, with TRBD1 matching 10 bases. This sequence was found in a woman aged 40 to 50 with acute or convalescent COVID-19. Sequencing used peripheral blood. The CDR3 DNA sequence: TGTGCCAGCGCCGGACAGGGGGGGATTTCCAATGAGCAGTTCTTC. Translation: CASAGQGGISNEQFF.